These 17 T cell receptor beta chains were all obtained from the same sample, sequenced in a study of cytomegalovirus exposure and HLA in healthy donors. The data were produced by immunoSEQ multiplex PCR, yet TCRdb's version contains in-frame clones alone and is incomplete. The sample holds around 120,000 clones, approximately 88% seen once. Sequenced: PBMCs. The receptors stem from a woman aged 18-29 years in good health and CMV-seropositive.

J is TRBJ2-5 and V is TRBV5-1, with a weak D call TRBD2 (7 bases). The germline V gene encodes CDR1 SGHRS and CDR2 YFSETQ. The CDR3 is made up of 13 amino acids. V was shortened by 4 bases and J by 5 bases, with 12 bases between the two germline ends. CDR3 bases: TGCGCCAGCAGCGCCGGGGGGCTGGAGACCCAGTACTTC. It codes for CASSAGGLETQYF.

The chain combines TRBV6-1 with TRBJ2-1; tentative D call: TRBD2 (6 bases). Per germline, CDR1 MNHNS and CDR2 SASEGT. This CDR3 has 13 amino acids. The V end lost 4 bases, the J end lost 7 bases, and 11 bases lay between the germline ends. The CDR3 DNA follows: TGTGCCAGCAGTGTAGGAGGGTTTAATGAGCAGTTCTTC. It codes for CASSVGGFNEQFF.

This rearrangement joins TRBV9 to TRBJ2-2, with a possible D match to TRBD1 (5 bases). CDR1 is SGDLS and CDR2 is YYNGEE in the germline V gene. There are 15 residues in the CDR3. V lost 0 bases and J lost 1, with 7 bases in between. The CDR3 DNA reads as TGTGCCAGCAGCGTAGGTGGACAGAACACCGGGGAGCTGTTTTTT. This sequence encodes CASSVGGQNTGELFF.

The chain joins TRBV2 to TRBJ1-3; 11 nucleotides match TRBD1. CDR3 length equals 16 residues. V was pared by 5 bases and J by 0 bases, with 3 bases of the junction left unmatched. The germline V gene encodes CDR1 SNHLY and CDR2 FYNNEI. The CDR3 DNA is TGTGCCAGCAGTTGGGACAGGGGGAACTCTGGAAACACCATATATTTT. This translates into CASSWDRGNSGNTIYF.

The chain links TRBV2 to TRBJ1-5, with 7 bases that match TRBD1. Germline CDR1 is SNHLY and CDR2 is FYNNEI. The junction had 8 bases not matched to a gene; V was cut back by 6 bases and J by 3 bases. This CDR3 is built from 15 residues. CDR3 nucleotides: TGTGCCAGCAGAGAACAGGGGAGTTACAATCAGCCCCAGCATTTT. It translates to CASREQGSYNQPQHF.

The CDR3 reads CASSQASGRVSYNEQFF. CDR3 DNA: TGCGCCAGCAGCCAAGCTAGCGGGAGGGTTTCCTACAATGAGCAGTTCTTC. This chain links TRBV4-3 with TRBJ2-1, with 12 bases lining up with TRBD2. Germline-derived CDR1 and CDR2 are LGHNA and YSLEER. This CDR3 is 17 amino acids long. The J segment lost 1 base and the V segment lost 1 base, leaving 2 bases of the junction unmatched.

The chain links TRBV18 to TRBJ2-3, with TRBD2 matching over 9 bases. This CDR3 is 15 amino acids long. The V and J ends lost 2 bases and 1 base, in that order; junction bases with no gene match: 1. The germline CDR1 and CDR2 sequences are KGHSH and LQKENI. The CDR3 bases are TGTGCCAGCTCACCATTAGCGGGGGGCACAGATACGCAGTATTTT. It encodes CASSPLAGGTDTQYF.

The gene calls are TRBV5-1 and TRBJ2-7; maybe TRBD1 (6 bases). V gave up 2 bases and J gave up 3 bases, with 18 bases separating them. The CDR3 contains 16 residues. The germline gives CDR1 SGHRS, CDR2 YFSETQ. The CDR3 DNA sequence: TGCGCCAGCAGCTTAGGACAGTTTTCGTCGGGCTACGAGCAGTACTTC. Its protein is CASSLGQFSSGYEQYF. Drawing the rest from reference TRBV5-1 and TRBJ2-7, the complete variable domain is KAGVTQTPRYLIKTRGQQVTLSCSPISGHRSVSWYQQTPGQGLQFLFEYFSETQRNKGNFPGRFSGRQFSNSRSEMNVSTLELGDSALYLCASSLGQFSSGYEQYFGPGTRLTVT.

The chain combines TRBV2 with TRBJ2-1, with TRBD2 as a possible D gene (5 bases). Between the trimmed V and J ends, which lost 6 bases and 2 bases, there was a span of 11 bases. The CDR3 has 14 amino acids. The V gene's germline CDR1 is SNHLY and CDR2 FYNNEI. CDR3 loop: CASRQDWAYNEQFF. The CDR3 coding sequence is TGTGCCAGCAGGCAGGACTGGGCCTACAATGAGCAGTTCTTC. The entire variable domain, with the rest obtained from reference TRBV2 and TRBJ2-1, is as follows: EPEVTQTPSHQVTQMGQEVILRCVPISNHLYFYWYRQILGQKVEFLVSFYNNEISEKSEIFDDQFSVERPDGSNFTLKIRSTKLEDSAMYFCASRQDWAYNEQFFGPGTRLTVL.

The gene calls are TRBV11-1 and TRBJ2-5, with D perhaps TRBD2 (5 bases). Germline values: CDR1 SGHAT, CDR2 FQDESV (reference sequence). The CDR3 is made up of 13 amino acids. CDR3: CAIPMRARETQYF. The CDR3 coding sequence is TGTGCGATCCCGATGAGGGCGAGAGAGACCCAGTACTTC.

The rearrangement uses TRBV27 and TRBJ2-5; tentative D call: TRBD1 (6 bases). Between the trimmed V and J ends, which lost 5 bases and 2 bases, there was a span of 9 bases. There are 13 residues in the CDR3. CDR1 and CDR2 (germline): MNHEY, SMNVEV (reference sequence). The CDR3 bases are TGTGCCAGCAGTCCAGGGACACAAGAGACCCAGTACTTC. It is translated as CASSPGTQETQYF.

CDR3 bases: TGTGCCAGCAGCCCCCAGGTGGGGACAGGGGGCTCGGATACGCAGTATTTT. Its translation is CASSPQVGTGGSDTQYF. The chain joins TRBV7-9 to TRBJ2-3; TRBD1 aligns across 12 bases. The trim removed 5 bases at V and 6 bases at J, leaving 12 bases unmatched. CDR1 is SEHNR and CDR2 is FQNEAQ in the germline V gene (reference sequence). CDR3 length: 17 residues.

The CDR3 region is CASTTPAGGYTF. In DNA form, the CDR3 reads TGTGCCAGTACCACGCCGGCGGGTGGCTACACCTTC. This sequence joins TRBV19 and TRBJ1-2; D gene uncertain. This CDR3 is 12 amino acids long. Trimming took 7 bases from V and 7 from J, leaving 13 bases between them. Germline CDR1 reads LNHDA; CDR2 reads SQIVND (reference sequence).

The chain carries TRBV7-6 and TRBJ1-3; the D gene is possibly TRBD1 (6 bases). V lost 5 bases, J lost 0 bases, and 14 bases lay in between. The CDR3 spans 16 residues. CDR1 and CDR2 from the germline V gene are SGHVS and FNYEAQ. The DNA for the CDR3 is TGTGCCAGCAGCCCGGAGGTAGGGGGCTCTGGAAACACCATATATTTT. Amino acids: CASSPEVGGSGNTIYF.

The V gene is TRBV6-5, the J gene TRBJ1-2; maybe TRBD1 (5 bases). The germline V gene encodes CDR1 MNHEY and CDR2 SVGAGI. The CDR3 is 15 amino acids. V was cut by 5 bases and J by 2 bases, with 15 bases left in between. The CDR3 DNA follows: TGTGCCAGCAGTCAAGGGATAGACAGCAACTATGGCTACACCTTC. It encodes CASSQGIDSNYGYTF.

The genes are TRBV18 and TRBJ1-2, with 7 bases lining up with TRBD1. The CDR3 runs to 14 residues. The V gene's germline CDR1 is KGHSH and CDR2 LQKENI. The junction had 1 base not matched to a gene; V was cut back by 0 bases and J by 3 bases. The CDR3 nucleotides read TGTGCCAGCTCACCACCGGGACAGTACTATGGCTACACCTTC. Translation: CASSPPGQYYGYTF.

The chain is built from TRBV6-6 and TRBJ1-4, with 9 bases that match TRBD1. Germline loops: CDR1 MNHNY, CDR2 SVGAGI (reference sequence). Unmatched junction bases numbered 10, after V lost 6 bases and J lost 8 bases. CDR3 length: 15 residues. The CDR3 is CASRVQQGAGEKLFF. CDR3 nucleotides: TGTGCCAGCAGGGTCCAACAGGGGGCGGGAGAAAAACTGTTTTTT.